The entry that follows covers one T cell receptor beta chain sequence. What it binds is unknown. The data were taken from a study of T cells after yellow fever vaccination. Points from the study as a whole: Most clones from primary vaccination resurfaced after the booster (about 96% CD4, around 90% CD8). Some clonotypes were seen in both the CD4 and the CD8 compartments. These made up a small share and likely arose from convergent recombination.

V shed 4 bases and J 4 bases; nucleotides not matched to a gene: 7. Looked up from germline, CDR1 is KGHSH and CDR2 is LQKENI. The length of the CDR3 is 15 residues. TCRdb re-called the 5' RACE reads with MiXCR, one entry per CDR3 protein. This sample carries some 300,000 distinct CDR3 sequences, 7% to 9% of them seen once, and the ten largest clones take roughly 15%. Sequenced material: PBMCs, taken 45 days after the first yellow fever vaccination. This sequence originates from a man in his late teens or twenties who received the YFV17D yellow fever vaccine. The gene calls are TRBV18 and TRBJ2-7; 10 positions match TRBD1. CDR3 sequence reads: CASSRSTGGDYEQYF. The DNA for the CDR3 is TGTGCCAGCTCACGCTCGACAGGGGGCGATTACGAGCAGTACTTC.